This T cell receptor (beta chain) was sequenced for a study of T cell repertoires in cytomegalovirus infection. About the research overall: In the study, CMV epitopes included recently identified HLA-C-restricted and well-studied HLA-B-restricted ones. Public signatures in TCR beta pointed to CMV infection and matching HLA type.

Study conclusions and caveats: The cumulative frequency of public TCR beta families identified carriers of CMV plus the relevant HLA.

A word on this clonotype: Its target is not known.

The CDR3 has 16 residues. Per germline, CDR1 SGHDT and CDR2 YYEEEE. V dropped 6 bases and J dropped 6; count of bases not matched to a gene: 15. TCRdb re-analysed the reads in MiXCR, keeping a single row per CDR3 protein. The data show some 920,000 distinct CDR3 sequences, roughly 30% seen once. The material sequenced was cultured CD8+ T cells from PBMCs, taken from culture after CMV antigen stimulation. This TCR derives from a human donor in good health (CMV status not recorded). Some clones in this sample may be carry-over from other donors' samples. This chain connects TRBV5-6 to TRBJ1-2, with 9 bases lining up with TRBD1. The CDR3 region has the DNA TGTGCCAGCACCTTAGGACAGGGGCTGGGTAGGGATGGCTACACCTTC. Amino acids: CASTLGQGLGRDGYTF.